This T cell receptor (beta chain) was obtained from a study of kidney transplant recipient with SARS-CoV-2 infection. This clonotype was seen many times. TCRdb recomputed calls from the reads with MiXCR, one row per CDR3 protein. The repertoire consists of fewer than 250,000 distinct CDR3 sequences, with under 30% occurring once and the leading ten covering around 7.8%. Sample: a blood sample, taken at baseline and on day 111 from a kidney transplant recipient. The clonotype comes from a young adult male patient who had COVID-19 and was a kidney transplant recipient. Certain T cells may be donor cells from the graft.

The CDR3 reads CASSSVVVVRKTYGYTF. CDR3 DNA sequence: TGTGCCAGCAGCTCCGTAGTGGTCGTTAGAAAGACCTATGGCTACACCTTC. The chain couples TRBV16 to TRBJ1-2; D uncertain. The CDR3 is made up of 17 amino acids. The V end was cut by 5 bases, the J end by 4 bases, with 23 bases between. The germline gives CDR1 KGHSY, CDR2 FQNENV.